Below, 9 T cell receptor beta chains from the same sample are listed, as sequenced in a study of blood T cell repertoires in COVID-19. Some clones are missing from TCRdb's copy, which holds only in-frame ones; the method was immunoSEQ multiplex PCR. The repertoire holds around 89,000 clones, with roughly nine tenths as singletons. The sample was peripheral blood. The receptors shown here come from a middle-aged man with acute or convalescent COVID-19.

This clone was counted only a few times. V gene TRBV28 combines with J gene TRBJ1-1; 11 nucleotides match TRBD1. CDR3 length: 15 amino acids. Looked up from germline, CDR1 is MDHEN and CDR2 is SYDVKM. With V trimmed by 6 bases and J by 5 bases, 8 bases remained unmatched. The CDR3 bases are TGTGCCAGCAGATCCTCTGGACAGGGGGCAACTGAAGCTTTCTTT. Translating gives CASRSSGQGATEAFF.

The rearrangement uses TRBV7-2 and TRBJ1-5; the D is unclear. CDR3 length: 14 amino acids. Germline CDR1 SGHTA, CDR2 FQGNSA. V was trimmed by 2 bases and J by 5 bases, leaving 10 bases between them. The CDR3 DNA sequence: TGTGCCAGCAGCTTAAAGGCGGTAGATCAGCCCCAGCATTTT. This sequence encodes CASSLKAVDQPQHF.

This clone was seen a single time. This chain connects TRBV5-1 to TRBJ1-4; 12 bases are a match to TRBD1. The V segment lost 0 bases and the J segment 3 bases; nucleotides outside the gene matches: 9. The germline V gene has CDR1 SGHRS and CDR2 YFSETQ. CDR3 size: 19 residues. CDR3 amino acids: CASSLALQGQGAANEKLFF. CDR3 sequence (DNA): TGCGCCAGCAGCTTGGCCCTACAGGGACAGGGGGCAGCTAATGAAAAACTGTTTTTT.

The chain couples TRBV19 to TRBJ2-2; 12 bases map to TRBD2. The CDR3 is 16 amino acids. J was trimmed by 3 bases and V by 4 bases; bases with no gene match: 3. Germline-derived CDR1 and CDR2 are LNHDA and SQIVND (reference sequence). CDR3 bases: TGTGCCAGTAGTACCCGACTAGCGGGAGACACCGGGGAGCTGTTTTTT. Translating it yields CASSTRLAGDTGELFF.

The chain carries TRBV7-3 and TRBJ1-5; no clear D. V was clipped by 2 bases and J by 4 bases, with 12 bases between them. Looked up from germline, CDR1 is SGHTA and CDR2 is FQGTGA. The CDR3 contains 15 residues. CDR3 sequence (DNA): TGTGCCAGCAGCTTAGATGGCTCCGGGAATCAGCCCCAGCATTTT. Residues: CASSLDGSGNQPQHF. Full variable domain (rest looked up from reference TRBV7-3 and TRBJ1-5): GAGVSQTPSNKVTEKGKYVELRCDPISGHTALYWYRQSLGQGPEFLIYFQGTGAADDSGLPNDRFFAVRPEGSVSTLKIQRTERGDSAVYLCASSLDGSGNQPQHFGDGTRLSIL.

The chain has TRBV5-6 and TRBJ1-2, with unresolved D. The V gene's germline CDR1 is SGHDT and CDR2 YYEEEE. The V end was cut by 0 bases, the J end by 3 bases, with 12 bases between. The CDR3 extends over 15 amino acids. The CDR3 spells CASSLVGRVDYGYTF. The CDR3 DNA reads as TGTGCCAGCAGCTTGGTTGGTCGGGTAGACTATGGCTACACCTTC. The whole variable domain, filled in from reference TRBV5-6 and TRBJ1-2, reads DAGVTQSPTHLIKTRGQQVTLRCSPKSGHDTVSWYQQALGQGPQFIFQYYEEEERQRGNFPDRFSGHQFPNYSSELNVNALLLGDSALYLCASSLVGRVDYGYTFGSGTRLTVV.

This chain links TRBV3-1 (or the pseudogene TRBV3-2) with TRBJ1-1, with 7 positions matching TRBD1. Germline V CDR1 and CDR2: LGHDT, YNNKEL (reference sequence). V was pared by 5 bases and J by 1 base, with 7 bases of the junction left unmatched. There are 15 residues in the CDR3. Written as DNA, the CDR3 is TGTGCCAGCAGCAAGCGACAGGGTAGGAACACTGAAGCTTTCTTT. It encodes CASSKRQGRNTEAFF.

The chain combines TRBV6-1 with TRBJ2-1; D unresolved. V lost 3 bases, J lost 7 bases, and 13 bases lay in between. CDR1 is MNHNS and CDR2 is SASEGT in the germline V gene. This CDR3 is 14 amino acids long. CDR3 loop: CASSERAIKNEQFF. Here the CDR3 DNA reads TGTGCCAGCAGTGAGAGAGCCATAAAAAATGAGCAGTTCTTC.

This chain uses TRBV5-1 with TRBJ2-5; TRBD2 aligns across 10 bases. Germline CDR1 SGHRS, CDR2 YFSETQ. This CDR3 has 15 amino acids. J lost 3 bases, V lost 4 bases, and 6 bases had no gene match. CDR3 loop: CASSTGLATEETQYF. CDR3 DNA sequence: TGCGCCAGCAGCACGGGACTAGCGACCGAAGAGACCCAGTACTTC.